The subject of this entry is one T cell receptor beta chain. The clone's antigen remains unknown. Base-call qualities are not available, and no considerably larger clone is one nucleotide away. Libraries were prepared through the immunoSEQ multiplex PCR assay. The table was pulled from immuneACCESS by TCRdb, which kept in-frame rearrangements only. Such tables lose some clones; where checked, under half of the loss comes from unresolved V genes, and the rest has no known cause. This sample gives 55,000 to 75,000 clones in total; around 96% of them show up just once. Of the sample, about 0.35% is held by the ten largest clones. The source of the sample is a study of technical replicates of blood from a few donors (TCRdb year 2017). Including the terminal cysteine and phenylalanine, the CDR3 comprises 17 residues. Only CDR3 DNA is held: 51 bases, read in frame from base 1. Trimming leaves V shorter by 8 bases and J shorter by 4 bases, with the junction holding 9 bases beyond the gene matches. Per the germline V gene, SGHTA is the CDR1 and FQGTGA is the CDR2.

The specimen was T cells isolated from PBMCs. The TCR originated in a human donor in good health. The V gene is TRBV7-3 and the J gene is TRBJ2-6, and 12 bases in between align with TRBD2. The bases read TGTGCCAGCTCTCTCCTAGCGGGAGGGAGAGGGGCCAACGTCCTGACTTTC. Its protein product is CASSLLAGGRGANVLTF.